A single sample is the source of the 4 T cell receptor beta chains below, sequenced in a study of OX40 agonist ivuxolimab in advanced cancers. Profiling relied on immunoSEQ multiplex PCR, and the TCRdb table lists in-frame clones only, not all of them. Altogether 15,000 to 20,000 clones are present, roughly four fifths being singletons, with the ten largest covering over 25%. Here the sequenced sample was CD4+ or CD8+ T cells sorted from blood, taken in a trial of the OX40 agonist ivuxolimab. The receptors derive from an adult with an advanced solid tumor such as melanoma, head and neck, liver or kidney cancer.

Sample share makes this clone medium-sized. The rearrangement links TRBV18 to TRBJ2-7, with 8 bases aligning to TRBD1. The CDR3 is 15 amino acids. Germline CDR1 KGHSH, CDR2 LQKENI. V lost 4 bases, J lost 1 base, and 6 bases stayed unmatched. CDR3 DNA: TGTGCCAGCTCACAACGGACAGGGAGTTCCTACGAGCAGTACTTC. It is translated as CASSQRTGSSYEQYF.

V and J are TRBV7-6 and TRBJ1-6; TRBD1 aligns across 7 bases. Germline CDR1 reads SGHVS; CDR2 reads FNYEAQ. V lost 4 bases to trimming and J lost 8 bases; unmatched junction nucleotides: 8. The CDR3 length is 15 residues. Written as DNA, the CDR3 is TGTGCCAGCAGCTCCAGACAGGGACTATATTCACCCCTCCACTTT. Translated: CASSSRQGLYSPLHF.

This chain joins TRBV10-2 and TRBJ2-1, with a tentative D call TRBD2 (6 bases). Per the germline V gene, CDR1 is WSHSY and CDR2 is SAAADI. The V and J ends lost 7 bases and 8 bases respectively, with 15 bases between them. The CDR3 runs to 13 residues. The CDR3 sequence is CASISVQRDEQFF. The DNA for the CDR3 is TGCGCCAGCATTTCGGTGCAGCGGGATGAGCAGTTCTTC.

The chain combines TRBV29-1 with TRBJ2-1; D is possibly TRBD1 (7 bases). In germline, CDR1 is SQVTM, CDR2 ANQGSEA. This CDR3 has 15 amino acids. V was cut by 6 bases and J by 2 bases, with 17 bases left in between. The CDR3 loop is CSVEIRGTAYNEQFF. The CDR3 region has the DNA TGCAGCGTGGAAATACGCGGGACAGCCTACAATGAGCAGTTCTTC.